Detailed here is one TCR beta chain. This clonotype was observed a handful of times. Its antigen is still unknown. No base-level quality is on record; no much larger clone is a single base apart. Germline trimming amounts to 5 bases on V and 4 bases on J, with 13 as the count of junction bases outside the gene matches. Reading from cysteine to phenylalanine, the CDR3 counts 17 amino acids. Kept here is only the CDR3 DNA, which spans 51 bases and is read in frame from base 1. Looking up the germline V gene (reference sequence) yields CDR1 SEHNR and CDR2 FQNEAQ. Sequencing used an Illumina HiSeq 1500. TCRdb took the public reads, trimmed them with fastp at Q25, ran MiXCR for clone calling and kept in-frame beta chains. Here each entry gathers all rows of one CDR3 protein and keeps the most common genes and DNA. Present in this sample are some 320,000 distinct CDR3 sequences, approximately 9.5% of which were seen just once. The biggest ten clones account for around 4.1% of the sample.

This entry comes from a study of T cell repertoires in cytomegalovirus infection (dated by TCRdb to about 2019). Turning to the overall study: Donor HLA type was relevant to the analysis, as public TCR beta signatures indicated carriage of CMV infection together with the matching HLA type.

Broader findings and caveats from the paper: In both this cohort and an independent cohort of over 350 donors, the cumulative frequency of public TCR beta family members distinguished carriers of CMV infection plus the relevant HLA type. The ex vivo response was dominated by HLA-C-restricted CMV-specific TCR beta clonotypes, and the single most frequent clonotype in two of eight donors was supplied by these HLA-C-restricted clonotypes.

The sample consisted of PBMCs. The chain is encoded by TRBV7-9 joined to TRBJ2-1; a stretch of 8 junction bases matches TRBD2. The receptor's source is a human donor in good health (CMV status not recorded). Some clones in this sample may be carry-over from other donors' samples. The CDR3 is CASSTLPPGGPYNEQFF. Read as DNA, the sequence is TGTGCCAGCAGCACCCTTCCGCCGGGGGGGCCTTACAATGAGCAGTTCTTC.